What follows are 4 T cell receptor beta chains derived from one specimen sequenced in a study of blood T cells in healthy people across ages. Primers used in a second PCR of roughly 6 to 11 cycles were a sample-barcoded 5' primer and a J-beta primer mix. TCRdb recomputed calls from the 5' RACE reads with MiXCR, one row per CDR3 protein. Of over 1.5 million distinct CDR3 sequences in the sample, about 49% were seen once. Material for sequencing was blood. Source of these receptors: a woman between 40 and 55 years old in good health.

This chain connects TRBV12-3 or TRBV12-4 to TRBJ1-2, with TRBD1 matching over 7 bases. The J segment lost 7 bases and the V segment lost 5 bases, leaving 13 bases of the junction unmatched. The CDR3 length is 15 residues. The CDR3 reads CASSEPPSGGTGYTF. As DNA, the CDR3 is TGTGCCAGCAGTGAACCCCCCTCAGGGGGGACTGGCTACACCTTC.

CDR3 sequence reads: CASSKLGTGKCVQYF. CDR3 nucleotide sequence: TGTGCCAGCAGCAAATTAGGGACAGGGAAGTGCGTGCAGTACTTC. This chain connects TRBV21-1 to TRBJ2-7; the D call TRBD1 from the table was never checked on the DNA. TRBV21-1 constitutes a pseudogene. The CDR3 covers 15 residues.

This clonotype was counted a few times. The chain carries TRBV19 and TRBJ2-1, with D unresolved. The CDR3 loop spans 14 amino acids. Trimming removed 4 bases at V and 2 bases at J, with 9 bases between. The germline V gene has CDR1 LNHDA and CDR2 SQIVND (reference sequence). The CDR3 sequence is CASSSRAPYNEQFF. The CDR3 nucleotides are TGTGCCAGTAGTAGCCGGGCACCCTACAATGAGCAGTTCTTC.

The chain recombines TRBV5-1 with TRBJ1-4; 9 bases align to TRBD1. Germline CDR1 is SGHRS and CDR2 is YFSETQ. J lost 8 bases, V lost 4 bases, and 9 bases had no gene match. The CDR3 totals 15 residues. The CDR3 DNA sequence: TGCGCCAGCAGCCCCGAACCGGACAGGGGCGAAAAACTGTTTTTT. As protein: CASSPEPDRGEKLFF.